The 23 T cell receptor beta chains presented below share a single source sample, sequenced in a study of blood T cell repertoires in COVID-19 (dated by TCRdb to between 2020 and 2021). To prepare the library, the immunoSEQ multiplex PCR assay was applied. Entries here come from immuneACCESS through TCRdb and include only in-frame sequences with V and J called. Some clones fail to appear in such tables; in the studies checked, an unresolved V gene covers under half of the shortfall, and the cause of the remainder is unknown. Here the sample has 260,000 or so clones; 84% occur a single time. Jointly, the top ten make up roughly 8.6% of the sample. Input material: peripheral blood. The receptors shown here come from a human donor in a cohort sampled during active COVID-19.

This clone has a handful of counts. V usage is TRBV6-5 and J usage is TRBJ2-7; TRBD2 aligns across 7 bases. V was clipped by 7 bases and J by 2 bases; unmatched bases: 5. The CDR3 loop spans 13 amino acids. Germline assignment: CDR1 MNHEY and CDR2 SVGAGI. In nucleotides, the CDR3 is TGTGCCAGCATACTAGCGAATACCTACGAGCAGTACTTC. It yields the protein CASILANTYEQYF.

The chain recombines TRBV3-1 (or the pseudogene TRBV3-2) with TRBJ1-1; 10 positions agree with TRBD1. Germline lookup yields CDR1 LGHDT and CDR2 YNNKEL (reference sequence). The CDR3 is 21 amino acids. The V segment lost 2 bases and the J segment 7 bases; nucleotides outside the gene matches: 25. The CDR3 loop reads CASSQCIEGQGGCRCEDEAFF. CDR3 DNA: TGTGCCAGCAGCCAATGTATCGAAGGACAGGGGGGGTGTCGGTGTGAGGATGAAGCTTTCTTT.

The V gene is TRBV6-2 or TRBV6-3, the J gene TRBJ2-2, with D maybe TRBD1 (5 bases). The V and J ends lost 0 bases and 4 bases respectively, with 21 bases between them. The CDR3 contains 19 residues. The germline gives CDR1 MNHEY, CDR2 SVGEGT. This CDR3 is CASSYSIHGQGIGTGELFF. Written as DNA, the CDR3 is TGTGCCAGCAGTTACTCGATTCATGGCCAGGGTATTGGCACCGGGGAGCTGTTTTTT.

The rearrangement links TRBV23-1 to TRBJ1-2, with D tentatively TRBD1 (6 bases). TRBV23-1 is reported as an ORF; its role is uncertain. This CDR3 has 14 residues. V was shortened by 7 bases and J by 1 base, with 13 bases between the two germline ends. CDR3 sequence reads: CASNSTGFNYGYTF. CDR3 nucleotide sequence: TGCGCCAGCAACTCGACAGGTTTTAACTATGGCTACACCTTC.

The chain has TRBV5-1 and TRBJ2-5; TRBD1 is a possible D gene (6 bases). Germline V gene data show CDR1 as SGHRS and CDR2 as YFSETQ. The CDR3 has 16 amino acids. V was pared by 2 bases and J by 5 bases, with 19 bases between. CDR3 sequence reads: CASSLNGQTRTETQYF. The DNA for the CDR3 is TGCGCCAGCAGCTTAAACGGACAGACACGGACGGAGACCCAGTACTTC.

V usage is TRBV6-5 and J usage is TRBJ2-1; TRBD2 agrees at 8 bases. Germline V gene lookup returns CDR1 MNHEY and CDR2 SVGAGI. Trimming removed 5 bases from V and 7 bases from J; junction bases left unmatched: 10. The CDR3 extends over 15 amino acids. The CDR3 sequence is CASSPPGGPVNEQFF. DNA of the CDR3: TGTGCCAGCAGTCCCCCGGGGGGGCCCGTAAATGAGCAGTTCTTC.

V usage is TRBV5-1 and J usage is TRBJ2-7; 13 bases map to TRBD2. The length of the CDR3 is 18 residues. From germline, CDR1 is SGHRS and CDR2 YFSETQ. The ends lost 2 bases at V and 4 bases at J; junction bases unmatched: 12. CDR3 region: CASSLLAGGPIVPYEQYF. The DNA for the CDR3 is TGCGCCAGCAGCTTACTAGCGGGAGGGCCGATTGTACCATACGAGCAGTACTTC.

CDR3 sequence: CASSQVAGDFYNEQFF. The CDR3 DNA reads as TGCGCCAGCAGCCAAGTAGCGGGAGACTTCTACAATGAGCAGTTCTTC. V is TRBV4-1 and J is TRBJ2-1; TRBD2 matches at 9 bases. Germline V gene data show CDR1 as MGHRA and CDR2 as YSYEKL. V shed 1 base, J shed 3 bases, and the junction held 4 bases outside the gene matches. The CDR3 loop spans 16 amino acids.

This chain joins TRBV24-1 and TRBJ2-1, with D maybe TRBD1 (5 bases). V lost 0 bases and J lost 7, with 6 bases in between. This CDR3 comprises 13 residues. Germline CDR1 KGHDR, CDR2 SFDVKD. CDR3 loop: CATSDLKGNEQFF. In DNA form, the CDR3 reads TGTGCCACCAGTGATTTGAAGGGGAATGAGCAGTTCTTC.

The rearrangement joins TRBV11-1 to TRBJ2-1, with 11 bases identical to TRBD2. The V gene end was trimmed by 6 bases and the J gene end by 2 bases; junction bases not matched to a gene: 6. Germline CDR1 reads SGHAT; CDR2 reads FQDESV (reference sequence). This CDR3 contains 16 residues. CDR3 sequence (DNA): TGTGCCAGCAGAGGGGGACTAGCGGTCCCCTACAATGAGCAGTTCTTC. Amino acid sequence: CASRGGLAVPYNEQFF.

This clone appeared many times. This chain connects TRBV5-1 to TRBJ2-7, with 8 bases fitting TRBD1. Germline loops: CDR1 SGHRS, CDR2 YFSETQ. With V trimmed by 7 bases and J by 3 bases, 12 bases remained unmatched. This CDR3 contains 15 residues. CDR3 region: CASFAGTGGVYEQYF. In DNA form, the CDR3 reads TGCGCCAGCTTCGCCGGGACAGGTGGTGTCTACGAGCAGTACTTC.

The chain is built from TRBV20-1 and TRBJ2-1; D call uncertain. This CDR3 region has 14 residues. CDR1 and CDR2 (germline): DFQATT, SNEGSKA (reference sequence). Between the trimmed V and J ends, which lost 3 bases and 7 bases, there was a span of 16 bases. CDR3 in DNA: TGCAGTGCTAGTACGGCCCTTCCGGGTAATGAGCAGTTCTTC. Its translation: CSASTALPGNEQFF.

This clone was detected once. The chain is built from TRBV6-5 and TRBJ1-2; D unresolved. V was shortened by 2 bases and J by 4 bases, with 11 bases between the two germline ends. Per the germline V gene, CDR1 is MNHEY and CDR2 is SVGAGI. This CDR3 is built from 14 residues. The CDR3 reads CASSYRNGVYGYTF. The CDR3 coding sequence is TGTGCCAGCAGTTACCGCAACGGGGTCTATGGCTACACCTTC.

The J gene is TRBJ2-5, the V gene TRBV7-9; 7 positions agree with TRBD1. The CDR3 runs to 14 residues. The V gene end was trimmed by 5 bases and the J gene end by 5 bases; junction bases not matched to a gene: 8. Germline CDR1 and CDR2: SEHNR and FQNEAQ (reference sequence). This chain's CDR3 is CASSIRQGWETQYF. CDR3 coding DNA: TGTGCCAGCAGCATCCGACAGGGTTGGGAGACCCAGTACTTC.

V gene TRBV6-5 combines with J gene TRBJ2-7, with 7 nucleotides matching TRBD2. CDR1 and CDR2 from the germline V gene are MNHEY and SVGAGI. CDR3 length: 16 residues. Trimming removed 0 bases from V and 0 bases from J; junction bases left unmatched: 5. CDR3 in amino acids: CASSYSPSGRSYEQYF. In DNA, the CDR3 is TGTGCCAGCAGTTACTCACCTAGCGGACGCTCCTACGAGCAGTACTTC.

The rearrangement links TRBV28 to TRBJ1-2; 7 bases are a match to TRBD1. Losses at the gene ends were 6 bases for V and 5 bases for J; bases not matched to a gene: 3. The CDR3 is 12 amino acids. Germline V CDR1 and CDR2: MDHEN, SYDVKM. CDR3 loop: CASSLTGYGYTF. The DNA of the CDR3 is TGTGCCAGCAGCCTGACAGGGTATGGCTACACCTTC.

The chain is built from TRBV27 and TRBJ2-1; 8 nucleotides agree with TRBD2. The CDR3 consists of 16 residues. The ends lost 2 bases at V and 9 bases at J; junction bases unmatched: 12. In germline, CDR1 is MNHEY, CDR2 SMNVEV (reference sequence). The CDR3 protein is CASSLNSGTVGGEQFF. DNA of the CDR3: TGTGCCAGCAGTTTAAATAGCGGGACCGTGGGCGGTGAGCAGTTCTTC.

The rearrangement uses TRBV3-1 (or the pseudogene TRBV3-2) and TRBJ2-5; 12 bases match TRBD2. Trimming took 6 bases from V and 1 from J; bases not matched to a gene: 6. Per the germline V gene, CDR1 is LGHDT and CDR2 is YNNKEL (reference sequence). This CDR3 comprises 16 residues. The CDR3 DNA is TGTGCCAGCAGAGCTACTAGCGGGAGGCCCCAAGAGACCCAGTACTTC. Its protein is CASRATSGRPQETQYF.

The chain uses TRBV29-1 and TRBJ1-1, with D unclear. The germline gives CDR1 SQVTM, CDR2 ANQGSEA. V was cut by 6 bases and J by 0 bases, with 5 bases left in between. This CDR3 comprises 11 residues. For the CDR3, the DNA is TGCAGCGTAGACATGAACACTGAAGCTTTCTTT. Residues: CSVDMNTEAFF.

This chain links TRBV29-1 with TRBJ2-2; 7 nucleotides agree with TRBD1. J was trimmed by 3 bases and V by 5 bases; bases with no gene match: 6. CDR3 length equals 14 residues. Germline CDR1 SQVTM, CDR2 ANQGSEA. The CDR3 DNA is TGCAGCGTTAAACAGGGGCCTGACACCGGGGAGCTGTTTTTT. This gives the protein CSVKQGPDTGELFF.

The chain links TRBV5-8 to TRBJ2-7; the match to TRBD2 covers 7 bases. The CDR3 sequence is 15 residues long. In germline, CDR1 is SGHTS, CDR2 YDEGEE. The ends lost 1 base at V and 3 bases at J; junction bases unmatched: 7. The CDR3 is CASSLFYREGYEQYF. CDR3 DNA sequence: TGTGCCAGCAGCTTGTTTTATAGGGAGGGCTACGAGCAGTACTTC. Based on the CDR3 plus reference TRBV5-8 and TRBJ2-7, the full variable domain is EAGVTQSPTHLIKTRGQQATLRCSPISGHTSVYWYQQALGLGLQFLLWYDEGEERNRGNFPPRFSGRQFPNYSSELNVNALELEDSALYLCASSLFYREGYEQYFGPGTRLTVT.

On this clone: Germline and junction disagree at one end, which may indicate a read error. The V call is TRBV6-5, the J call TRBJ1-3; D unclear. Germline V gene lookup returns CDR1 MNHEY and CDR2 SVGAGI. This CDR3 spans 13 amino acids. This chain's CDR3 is CASSDSRGNTIYF. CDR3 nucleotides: TGTGCCAGCAGTGACTCACGGGGAAACACCATATATTTT.

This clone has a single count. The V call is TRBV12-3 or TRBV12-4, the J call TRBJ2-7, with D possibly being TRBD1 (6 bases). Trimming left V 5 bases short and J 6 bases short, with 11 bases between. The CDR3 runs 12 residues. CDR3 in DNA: TGTGCCAGCAGTCTCGACAGGTTCGAGCAGTACTTC. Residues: CASSLDRFEQYF.